These T cell receptor beta chains were read from a single sample in a study of blood T cell repertoires in COVID-19. Method: immunoSEQ multiplex PCR; TCRdb's copy keeps in-frame clones and lacks some. The repertoire holds 110,000 to 150,000 clones, around 81% seen once, with over 4% in the top ten. Sequencing input: peripheral blood. These receptors all come from a woman aged 50 to 65 with acute or convalescent COVID-19. The CDR3 runs from the conserved cysteine through the conserved F or W. Fields, in order: D gene, V gene, CDR3 length, J gene, clone size, CDR3 DNA, CDR3 protein. The D gene is left open where the match is weak. Expanded clones are given a class, and other clones once, few, many or no size at all.

TRBD2	TRBV11-2	16	TRBJ2-5	-	TGTGCCAGCAGCCCGGGGACTAGCGGGGGGCAAGAGACCCAGTACTTC	CASSPGTSGGQETQYF
-	TRBV5-1	15	TRBJ2-5	-	TGCGCCAGCAGCGTAACCTCACAGGGTGTGGAGACCCAGTACTTC	CASSVTSQGVETQYF
-	TRBV14	14	TRBJ1-1	-	TGTGCCAGCAGCCAAGTATCTAGCGCCACTGAAGCTTTCTTT	CASSQVSSATEAFF
TRBD1	TRBV27	16	TRBJ1-5	-	TGTGCCAGCAGTCCCGAGACAGGGAATCTTGGTCAGCCCCAGCATTTT	CASSPETGNLGQPQHF
TRBD2	TRBV2	19	TRBJ2-1	-	TGTGCCAGCAGCGCCCCCTCGACTAGCGGGGGAAGAAACTACAATGAGCAGTTCTTC	CASSAPSTSGGRNYNEQFF
-	TRBV6-5	10	TRBJ1-2	few	TGTGCAACCTCTAGCTATGGCTACACCTTC	CATSSYGYTF
-	TRBV3-1/TRBV3-2	16	TRBJ2-7	-	TGTGCCAGCAGCCAAGCGGACAGAGGGTTGCACTACGAGCAGTACTTC	CASSQADRGLHYEQYF
TRBD2	TRBV28	16	TRBJ2-1	once	TGTGCCAGCAGTTCAATAGGGCTAGCGGATTACAATGAGCAGTTCTTC	CASSSIGLADYNEQFF
-	TRBV6-5	15	TRBJ2-7	-	TGTGCCAGCAGTTACGGAGGGGGCATGTACTACGAGCAGTACTTC	CASSYGGGMYYEQYF
-	TRBV2	12	TRBJ1-2	-	TGTGCCAGCAGGAAAGACAGTGGCGGCTACACCTTC	CASRKDSGGYTF
-	TRBV2	15	TRBJ1-2	-	TGTGCCAGCAGTGAATCTCAGGGGCTGGGCTATGGCTACACCTTC	CASSESQGLGYGYTF
TRBD1	TRBV4-1	17	TRBJ1-5	-	TGCGCCAGCAGCCCGTCTCACAGGGGGTTTAGAAATCAGCCCCAGCATTTT	CASSPSHRGFRNQPQHF
-	TRBV7-2	13	TRBJ2-7	-	TGTGCCAGCAGCCAAGTATTCTCCGGGGAGCAGTACTTC	CASSQVFSGEQYF
TRBD2	TRBV5-1	14	TRBJ2-7	few	TGCGCCAGCAGCACCAGCGGGGGGGGGTACGAGCAGTACTTC	CASSTSGGGYEQYF
TRBD1	TRBV9	15	TRBJ2-1	once	TGTGCCAGCAGCGCCGGGGCAGGGGGCTACAATGAGCAGTTCTTC	CASSAGAGGYNEQFF
-	TRBV5-5	14	TRBJ1-2	-	TGTGCCAGCAGCTTGTTAGGGGAGGGGTATGGCTACACCTTC	CASSLLGEGYGYTF
-	TRBV7-3	15	TRBJ2-7	-	TGTGCCAGCAGCTTACAGGGCCCCTTGTCCTACGAGCAGTACTTC	CASSLQGPLSYEQYF
-	TRBV7-2	15	TRBJ2-2	-	TGTGCCAGCAGCTTTACCCTTACAGGGTCCGGGGAGCTGTTTTTT	CASSFTLTGSGELFF
TRBD1	TRBV7-9	15	TRBJ1-1	few	TGTGCCAGCAGCGGCCCGGGACAGGGAGACACTGAAGCTTTCTTT	CASSGPGQGDTEAFF
-	TRBV5-1	14	TRBJ1-5	-	TGCGCCAGCAGCTTGGAAGGAGTTGATCAGCCCCAGCATTTT	CASSLEGVDQPQHF
-	TRBV25-1	16	TRBJ2-2	-	TGTGCCAGCAGTGATACGAGGGGGATGGACACCGGGGAGCTGTTTTTT	CASSDTRGMDTGELFF
-	TRBV7-6	14	TRBJ2-7	-	TGTGCCAGCAGCCTAAGACAGGAGTCCTACGAGCAGTACTTC	CASSLRQESYEQYF
TRBD1	TRBV5-6	15	TRBJ1-5	-	TGTGCCAGCAGCTGGGGACAGTCCAGCAATCAGCCCCAGCATTTT	CASSWGQSSNQPQHF
TRBD1	TRBV6-1	13	TRBJ1-2	-	TGTGCCAGCAGGGGACAGGGAAACTATGGCTACACCTTC	CASRGQGNYGYTF
-	TRBV4-2	16	TRBJ1-6	-	TGTGCCAGCAGCCAATTTCTGAATCAGGGGAATTCACCCCTCCACTTT	CASSQFLNQGNSPLHF
-	TRBV7-8	12	TRBJ1-3	-	TGTGCCAGCAGCTTAGAGTCGGGAATCCTTTATTTT	CASSLESGILYF
-	TRBV28	16	TRBJ1-3	-	TGTGCCAGCAGTTTAAGGGGACAAAGGGTGGGAAACACCATATATTTT	CASSLRGQRVGNTIYF
TRBD1	TRBV7-9	13	TRBJ1-1	-	TGTGCCAGCAGCTTTTCAGGGGGCCCTGAAGCTTTCTTT	CASSFSGGPEAFF
TRBD2	TRBV12-5	19	TRBJ2-2	-	TGTGCTAGTGGTTTACTATTAGGACTAGCGGGGGAAATCACCGGGGAGCTGTTTTTT	CASGLLLGLAGEITGELFF
-	TRBV7-9	13	TRBJ1-1	once	TGTGCCAGCAGCACGGTAGGGGGCACTGAAGCTTTCTTT	CASSTVGGTEAFF
-	TRBV6-5	14	TRBJ1-1	-	TGTGCCAGCAGTTACGGGGAGCTGAACACTGAAGCTTTCTTT	CASSYGELNTEAFF
TRBD1	TRBV16	14	TRBJ2-7	few	TGTGCCAGCAGCCAACGGACAGGGTCCTACGAGCAGTACTTC	CASSQRTGSYEQYF